The rows below give T cell receptor beta chains drawn from one sample of a study of post-analysis software for immune sequencing data. TCRdb independently ran MiXCR on the PCR reads; one entry per CDR3 protein. The sample lists more than 450,000 distinct CDR3 sequences, around 34% occurring once. The sample comprised blood. The receptors here all came from a girl under 18 with multiple sclerosis. Both conserved end residues are part of each CDR3. D genes are given only for firm matches. The size entry is marked missing in some rows and otherwise reads once, few, many or a size class.

>TRBV5-1|few|NA|14|TRBJ1-4
TGCGCCAGCAGCTTGTTAGATCCACGTGAAAAACTGTTTTTT
CASSLLDPREKLFF
>TRBV7-2|NA|NA|14|TRBJ1-1
TGTGCCAGCAGCATTACAAGGGTGAACACTGAAGCTTTCTTT
CASSITRVNTEAFF
>TRBV6-5|NA|NA|13|TRBJ1-5
TGTGCCAGCAGCGGGCCTAACAATCAGCCCCAGCATTTT
CASSGPNNQPQHF
>TRBV20-1|NA|NA|13|TRBJ2-1
TGCAGTGCTCTTAAGGACAGTGGCGATGAGCAGTTCTTC
CSALKDSGDEQFF
>TRBV7-6|NA|NA|15|TRBJ2-1
TGTGCCAGCAGCTTAGGGCAGCAGGGTATCGTTTCGGTGTTCTTC
CASSLGQQGIVSVFF
>TRBV5-1|NA|TRBD1|13|TRBJ2-5
TGCGCCAGCAGCCCCTGGACAGGGGGGGAGCAGTACTTC
CASSPWTGGEQYF
>TRBV10-3|few|NA|12|TRBJ2-1
TGTGCCATCAGTGAGTCGGCGAATGAGCAGTTCTTC
CAISESANEQFF
>TRBV15|NA|NA|15|TRBJ2-1
TGTGCCACCAGCAGAGATCCCGGGACCTACAATGAGCAGTTCTTC
CATSRDPGTYNEQFF
>TRBV6-1|few|TRBD2|18|TRBJ2-3
TGTGCCAGCAGGCAAAGGGGACTAGCGGGGGGGTTGACAGATACGCAGTATTTT
CASRQRGLAGGLTDTQYF
>TRBV6-5|few|TRBD2|16|TRBJ2-5
TGTGCCAGCAGTTACTGGACTAGCGGGGGGAGAGAGACCCAGTACTTC
CASSYWTSGGRETQYF
>TRBV20-1|NA|NA|14|TRBJ1-2
TGCAGTGCTAGCTCCAGTGGTTTAAACTATGGCTACACCTTC
CSASSSGLNYGYTF
>TRBV5-1|few|TRBD1|17|TRBJ1-6
TGCGCCAGCAGCTTGGCCCACAGGGGTTTGAATAATTCACCCCTCCACTTT
CASSLAHRGLNNSPLHF
>TRBV29-1|many|NA|14|TRBJ2-5
TGCAGCGTTGACTCAATGGACCGGGAGGAGACCCAGTACTTC
CSVDSMDREETQYF
>TRBV5-1|few|NA|15|TRBJ2-1
TGCGCCAGCAGTCCAGGGCATGGGTTATACAATGAGCAGTTCTTC
CASSPGHGLYNEQFF
>TRBV5-1|few|NA|15|TRBJ2-1
TGCGCCAGCAGCTTGGATGGGCGGCCGAACAATGAGCAGTTCTTC
CASSLDGRPNNEQFF
>TRBV3-1|NA|NA|13|TRBJ2-1
TGTGCCAGCAGTTTAAAGTCCTACAATGAGCAGTTCTTC
CASSLKSYNEQFF
>TRBV7-3|NA|TRBD2|17|TRBJ2-2
TGTGCCAGCAGCGCCCTACTAGCGGGGGGCCCGACCGGGGAGCTGTTTTTT
CASSALLAGGPTGELFF
>TRBV24-1|few|NA|15|TRBJ2-2
TGTGCCACCGGAAGGACAGAACTAAACACCGGGGAGCTGTTTTTT
CATGRTELNTGELFF
>TRBV15|NA|NA|14|TRBJ2-1
TGTGCCACCAGCAGAGATCGCCGATTACCTGAGCAGTTCTTC
CATSRDRRLPEQFF
>TRBV3-1|few|NA|14|TRBJ2-7
TGTGCCAGCAGCCAAGGGGACCCTCCCTACGAGCAGTACTTC
CASSQGDPPYEQYF
>TRBV12-3/TRBV12-4|NA|NA|15|TRBJ1-2
TGTGCCAGCAGTTTCGTATCGGGGGCGCGGAATGGCTACACCTTC
CASSFVSGARNGYTF
>TRBV11-2|few|TRBD1|16|TRBJ2-7
TGTGCCAGCAGCTCTTCACCGGGACAGTGGACCTACGAGCAGTACTTC
CASSSSPGQWTYEQYF
>TRBV7-8|NA|NA|14|TRBJ2-3
TGTGCCAGCAGCTTAAGGGACCACGCAGATACGCAGTATTTT
CASSLRDHADTQYF